In this sample, the clone carrying this T cell receptor (beta chain) turned up a few times. TCRdb keeps only in-frame clones here, not all; method: immunoSEQ multiplex PCR. Among about 520,000 clones, around 85% were seen once, and the ten largest hold roughly 13%. This sample was included in a study of shared clonotypes between healthy human individuals. Between the trimmed V and J ends, which lost 0 bases and 3 bases, there was a span of 9 bases. CDR3 length: 15 residues. In germline, CDR1 is LNHNV, CDR2 YYDKDF (reference sequence). The chain carries TRBV15 and TRBJ1-3; D not certain. The TCR comes from a woman in her 40s in good health. Some clones in this sample may be carry-over from other donors' samples. Sequenced material: PBMCs. CDR3 protein: CATSRDRAYGNTIYF. The CDR3 DNA reads TGTGCCACCAGCAGAGATCGGGCATATGGAAACACCATATATTTT.